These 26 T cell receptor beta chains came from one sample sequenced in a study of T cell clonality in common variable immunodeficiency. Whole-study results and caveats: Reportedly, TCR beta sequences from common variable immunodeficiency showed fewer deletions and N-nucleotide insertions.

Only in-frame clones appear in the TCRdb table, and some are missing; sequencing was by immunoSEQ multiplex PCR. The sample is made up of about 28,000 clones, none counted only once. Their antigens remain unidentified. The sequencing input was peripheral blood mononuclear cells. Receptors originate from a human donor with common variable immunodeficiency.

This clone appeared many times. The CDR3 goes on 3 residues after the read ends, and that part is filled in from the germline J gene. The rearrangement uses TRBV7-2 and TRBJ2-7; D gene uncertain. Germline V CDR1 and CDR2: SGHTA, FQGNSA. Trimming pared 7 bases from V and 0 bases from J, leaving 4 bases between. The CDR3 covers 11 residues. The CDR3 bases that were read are TGTGCCAGCACCTCCTCCTACGAG. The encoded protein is CASTSSYE. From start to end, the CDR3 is CASTSSYEQYF.

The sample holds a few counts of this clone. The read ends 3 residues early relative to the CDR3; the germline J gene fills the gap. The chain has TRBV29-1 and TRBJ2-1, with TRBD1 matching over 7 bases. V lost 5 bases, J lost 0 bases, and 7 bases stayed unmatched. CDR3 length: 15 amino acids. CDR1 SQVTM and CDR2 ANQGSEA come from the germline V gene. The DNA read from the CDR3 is TGCAGCGTTTTCTGGGCAGGGGGCTCCTACAATGAG. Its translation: CSVFWAGGSYNE. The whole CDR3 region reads CSVFWAGGSYNEQFF.

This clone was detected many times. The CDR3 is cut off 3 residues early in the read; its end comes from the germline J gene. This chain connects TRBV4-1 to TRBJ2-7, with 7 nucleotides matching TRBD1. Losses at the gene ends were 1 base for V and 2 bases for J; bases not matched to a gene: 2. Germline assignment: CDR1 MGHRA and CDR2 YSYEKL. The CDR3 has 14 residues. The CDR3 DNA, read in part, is TGCGCCAGCAGCCAAGGACAGGGAGCCTACGAG. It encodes CASSQGQGAYE. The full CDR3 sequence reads CASSQGQGAYEQYF.

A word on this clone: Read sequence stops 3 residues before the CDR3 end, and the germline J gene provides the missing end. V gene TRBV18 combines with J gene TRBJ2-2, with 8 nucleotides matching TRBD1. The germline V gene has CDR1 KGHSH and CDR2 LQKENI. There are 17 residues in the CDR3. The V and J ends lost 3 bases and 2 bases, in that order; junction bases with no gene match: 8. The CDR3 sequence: CASSPRGTGGNTGELFF. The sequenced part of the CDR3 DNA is TGTGCCAGCTCACCGAGGGGGACAGGTGGCAACACCGGGGAG.

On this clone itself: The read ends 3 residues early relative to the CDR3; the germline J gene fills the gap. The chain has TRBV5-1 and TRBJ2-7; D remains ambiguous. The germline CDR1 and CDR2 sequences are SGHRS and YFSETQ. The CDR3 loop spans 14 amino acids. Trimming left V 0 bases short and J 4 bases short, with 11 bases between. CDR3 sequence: CASSLDQTRYEQYF. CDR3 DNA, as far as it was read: TGCGCCAGCAGCTTGGATCAAACAAGGTACGAG.

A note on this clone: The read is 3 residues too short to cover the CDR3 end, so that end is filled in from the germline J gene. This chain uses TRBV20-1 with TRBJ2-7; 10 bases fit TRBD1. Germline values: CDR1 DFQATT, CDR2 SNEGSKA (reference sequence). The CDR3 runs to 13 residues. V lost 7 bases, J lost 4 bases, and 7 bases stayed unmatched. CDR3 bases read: TGCAGTGTTAGGGACAGGGGTAGTTACGAG. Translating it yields CSVRDRGSYE. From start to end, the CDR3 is CSVRDRGSYEQYF.

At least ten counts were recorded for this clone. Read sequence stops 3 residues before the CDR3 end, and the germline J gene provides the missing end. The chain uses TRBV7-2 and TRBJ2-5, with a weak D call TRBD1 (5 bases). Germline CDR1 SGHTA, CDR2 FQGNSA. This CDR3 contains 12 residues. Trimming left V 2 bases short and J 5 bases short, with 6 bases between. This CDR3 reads CASSLNRETQYF. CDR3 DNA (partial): TGTGCCAGCAGCTTAAACAGGGAGACC.

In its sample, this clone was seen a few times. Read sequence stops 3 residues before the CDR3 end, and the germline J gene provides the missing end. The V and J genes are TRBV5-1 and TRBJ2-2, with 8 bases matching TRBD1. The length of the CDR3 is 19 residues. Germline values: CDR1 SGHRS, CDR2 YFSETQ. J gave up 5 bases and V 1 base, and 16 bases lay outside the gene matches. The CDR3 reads CASSLSARGLGSGTGELFF. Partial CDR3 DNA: TGCGCCAGCAGCTTGTCCGCCAGGGGGCTTGGGAGTGGGACCGGGGAG.

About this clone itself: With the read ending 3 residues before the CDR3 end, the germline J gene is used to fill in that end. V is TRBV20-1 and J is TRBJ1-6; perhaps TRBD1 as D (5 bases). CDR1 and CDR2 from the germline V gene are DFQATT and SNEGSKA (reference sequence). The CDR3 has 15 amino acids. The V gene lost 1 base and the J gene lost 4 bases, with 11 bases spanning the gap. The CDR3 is CSARGRGVYNSPLHF. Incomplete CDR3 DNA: TGCAGTGCTAGAGGCAGAGGGGTGTATAATTCACCC.

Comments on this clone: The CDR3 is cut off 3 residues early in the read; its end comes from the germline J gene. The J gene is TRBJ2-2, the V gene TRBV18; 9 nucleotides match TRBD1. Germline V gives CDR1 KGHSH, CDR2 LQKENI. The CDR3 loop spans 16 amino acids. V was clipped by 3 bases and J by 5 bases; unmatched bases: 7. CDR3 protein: CASSPKQGAQTGELFF. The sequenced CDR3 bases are TGTGCCAGCTCACCCAAACAGGGGGCTCAGACCGGGGAG.

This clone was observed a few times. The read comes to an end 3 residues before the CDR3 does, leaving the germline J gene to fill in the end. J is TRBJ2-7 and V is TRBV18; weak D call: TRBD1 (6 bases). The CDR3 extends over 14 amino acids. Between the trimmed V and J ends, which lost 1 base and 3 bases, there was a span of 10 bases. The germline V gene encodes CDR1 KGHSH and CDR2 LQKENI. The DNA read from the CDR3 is TGTGCCAGCTCACCACGGGCAGGGGACTACGAG. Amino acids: CASSPRAGDYE. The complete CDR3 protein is CASSPRAGDYEQYF.

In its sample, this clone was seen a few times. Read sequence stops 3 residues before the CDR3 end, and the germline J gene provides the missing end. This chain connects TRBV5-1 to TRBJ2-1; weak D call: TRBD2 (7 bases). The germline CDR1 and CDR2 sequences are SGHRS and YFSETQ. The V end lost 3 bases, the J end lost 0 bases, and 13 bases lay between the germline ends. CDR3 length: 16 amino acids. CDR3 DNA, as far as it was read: TGCGCCAGCAGCTGGGGGGGGCTATTCTCCTACAATGAG. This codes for CASSWGGLFSYNE. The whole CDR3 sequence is CASSWGGLFSYNEQFF.

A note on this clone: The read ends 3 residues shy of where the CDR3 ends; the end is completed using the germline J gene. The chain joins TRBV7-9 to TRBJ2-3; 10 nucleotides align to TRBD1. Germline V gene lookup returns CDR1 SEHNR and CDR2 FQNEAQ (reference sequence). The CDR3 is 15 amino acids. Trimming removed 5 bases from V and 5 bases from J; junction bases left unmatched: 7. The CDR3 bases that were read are TGTGCCAGCAGCAGAAACGGACAGGGGGGAGATACG. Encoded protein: CASSRNGQGGDT. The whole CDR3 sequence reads CASSRNGQGGDTQYF.

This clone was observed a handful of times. The CDR3 DNA, read in part, is TGTGCCAGTAGTATGAAGCTAGACTCCTACGAG. Its translation: CASSMKLDSYE. The full CDR3 protein is CASSMKLDSYEQYF. The chain uses TRBV19 and TRBJ2-7, with D unclear. The CDR3 end is not reached by the read, which stops 3 residues before it; the germline J gene fills it in. V was cut by 3 bases and J by 0 bases, with 9 bases left in between. The CDR3 is made up of 14 amino acids. Germline lookup yields CDR1 LNHDA and CDR2 SQIVND (reference sequence).

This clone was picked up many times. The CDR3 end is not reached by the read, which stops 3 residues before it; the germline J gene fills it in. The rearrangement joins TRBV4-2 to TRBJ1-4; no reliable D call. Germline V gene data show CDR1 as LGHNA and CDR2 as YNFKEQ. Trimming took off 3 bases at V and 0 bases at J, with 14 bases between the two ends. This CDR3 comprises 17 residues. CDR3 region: CASSQIHGGATNEKLFF. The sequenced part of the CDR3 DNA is TGTGCCAGCAGCCAGATTCACGGCGGCGCAACTAATGAAAAA.

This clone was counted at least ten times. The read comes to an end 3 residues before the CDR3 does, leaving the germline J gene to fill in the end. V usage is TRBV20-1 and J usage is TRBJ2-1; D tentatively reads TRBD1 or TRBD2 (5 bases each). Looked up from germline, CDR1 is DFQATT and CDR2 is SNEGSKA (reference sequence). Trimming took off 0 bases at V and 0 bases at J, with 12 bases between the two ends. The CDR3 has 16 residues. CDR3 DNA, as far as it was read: TGCAGTGCTAGAGATCTTGAGGGGCCCTCCTACAATGAG. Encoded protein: CSARDLEGPSYNE. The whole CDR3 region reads CSARDLEGPSYNEQFF.

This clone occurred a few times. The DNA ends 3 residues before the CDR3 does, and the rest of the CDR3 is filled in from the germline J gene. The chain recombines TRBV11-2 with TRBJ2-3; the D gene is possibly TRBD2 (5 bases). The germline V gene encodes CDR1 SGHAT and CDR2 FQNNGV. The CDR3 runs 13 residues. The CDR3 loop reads CASSFEGLGTQYF. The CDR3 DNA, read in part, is TGTGCCAGCAGCTTTGAGGGCCTTGGCACG.

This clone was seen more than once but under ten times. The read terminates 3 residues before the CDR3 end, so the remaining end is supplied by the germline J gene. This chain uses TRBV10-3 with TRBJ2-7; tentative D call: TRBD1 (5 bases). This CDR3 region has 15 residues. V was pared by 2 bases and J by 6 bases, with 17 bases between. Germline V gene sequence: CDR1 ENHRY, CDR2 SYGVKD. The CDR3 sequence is CAISEPLLDSPEQYF. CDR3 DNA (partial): TGTGCCATCAGTGAGCCTCTCCTCGACAGTCCCGAG.

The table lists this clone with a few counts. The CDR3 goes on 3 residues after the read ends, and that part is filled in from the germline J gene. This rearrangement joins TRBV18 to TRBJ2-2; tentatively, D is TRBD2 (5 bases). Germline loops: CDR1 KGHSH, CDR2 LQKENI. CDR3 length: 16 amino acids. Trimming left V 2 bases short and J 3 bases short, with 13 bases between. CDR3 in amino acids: CASSPTGWRYTGELFF. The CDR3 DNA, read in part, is TGTGCCAGCTCACCAACGGGGTGGAGATACACCGGGGAG.

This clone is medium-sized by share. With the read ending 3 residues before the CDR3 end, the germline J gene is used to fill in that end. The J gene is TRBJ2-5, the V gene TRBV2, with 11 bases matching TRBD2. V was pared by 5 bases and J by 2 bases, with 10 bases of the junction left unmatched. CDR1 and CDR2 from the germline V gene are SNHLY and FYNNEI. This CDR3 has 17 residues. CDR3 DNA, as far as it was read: TGTGCCAGCAGTACTAGGACTAGCGGGTACATTCAAGAGACC. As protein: CASSTRTSGYIQET. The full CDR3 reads CASSTRTSGYIQETQYF.

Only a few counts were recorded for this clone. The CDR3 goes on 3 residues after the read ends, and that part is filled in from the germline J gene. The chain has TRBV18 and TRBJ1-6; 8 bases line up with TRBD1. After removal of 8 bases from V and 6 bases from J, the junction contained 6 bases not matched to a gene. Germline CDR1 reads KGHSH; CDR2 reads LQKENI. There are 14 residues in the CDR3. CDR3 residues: CASPPGGSNSPLHF. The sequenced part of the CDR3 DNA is TGTGCCAGCCCTCCAGGGGGCTCTAATTCACCC.

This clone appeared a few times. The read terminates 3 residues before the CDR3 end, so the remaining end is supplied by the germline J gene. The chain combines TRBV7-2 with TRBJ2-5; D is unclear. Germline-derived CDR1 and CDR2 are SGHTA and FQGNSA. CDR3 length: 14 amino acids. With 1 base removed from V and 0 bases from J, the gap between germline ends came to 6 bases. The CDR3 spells CASSLGAHQETQYF. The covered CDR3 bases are TGTGCCAGCAGCTTAGGAGCGCACCAAGAGACC.

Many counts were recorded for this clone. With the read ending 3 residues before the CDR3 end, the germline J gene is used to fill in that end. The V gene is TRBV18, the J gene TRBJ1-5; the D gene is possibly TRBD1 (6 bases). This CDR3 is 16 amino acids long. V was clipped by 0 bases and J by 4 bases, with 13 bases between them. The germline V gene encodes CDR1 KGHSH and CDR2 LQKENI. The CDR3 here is CASSPPGAGGNQPQHF. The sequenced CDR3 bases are TGTGCCAGCTCACCACCGGGGGCCGGAGGGAATCAGCCC.

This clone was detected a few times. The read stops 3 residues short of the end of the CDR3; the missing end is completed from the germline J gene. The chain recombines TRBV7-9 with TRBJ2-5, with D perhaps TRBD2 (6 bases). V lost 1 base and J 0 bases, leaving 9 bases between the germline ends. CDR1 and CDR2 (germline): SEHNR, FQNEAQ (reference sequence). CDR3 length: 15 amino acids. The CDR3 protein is CASSLEGLHQETQYF. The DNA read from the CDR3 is TGTGCCAGCAGCTTAGAGGGACTCCACCAAGAGACC.

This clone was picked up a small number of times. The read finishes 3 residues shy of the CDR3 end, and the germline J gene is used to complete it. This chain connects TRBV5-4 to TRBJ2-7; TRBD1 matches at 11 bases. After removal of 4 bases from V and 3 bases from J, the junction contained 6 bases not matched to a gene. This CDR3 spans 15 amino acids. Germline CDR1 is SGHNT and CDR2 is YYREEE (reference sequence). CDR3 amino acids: CASSRTGGSYYEQYF. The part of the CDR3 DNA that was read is TGTGCCAGCAGCCGGACAGGGGGCTCATACTACGAG.

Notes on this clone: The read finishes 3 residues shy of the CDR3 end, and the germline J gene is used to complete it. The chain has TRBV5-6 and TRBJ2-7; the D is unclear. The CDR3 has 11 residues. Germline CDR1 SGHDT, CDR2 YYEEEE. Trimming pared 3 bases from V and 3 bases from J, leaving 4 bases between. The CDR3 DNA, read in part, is TGTGCCAGCAGCTCTTACTACGAG. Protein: CASSSYYE. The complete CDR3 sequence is CASSSYYEQYF.